What follows are 22 T cell receptor beta chains derived from one specimen sequenced in a study of shared clonotypes between healthy human individuals. Generated by immunoSEQ multiplex PCR, the TCRdb table keeps only in-frame clones and is missing some. The sample yields roughly 2.5 million clones, around 94% seen once. The sequencing input was naive CD4+ T cells sorted from blood. Subset indicated: CD45RA+ positively selected. All receptors derive from a man aged 18 to 35 in good health.

The rearrangement joins TRBV7-2 to TRBJ1-2; D is ambiguous. Per the germline V gene, CDR1 is SGHTA and CDR2 is FQGNSA. The CDR3 loop spans 12 amino acids. Trimming stripped 5 bases from V and 1 base from J, with 5 bases between. CDR3 region: CASSQNNYGYTF. In nucleotides, the CDR3 is TGTGCCAGCAGCCAGAATAACTATGGCTACACCTTC.

The CDR3 DNA reads as TGTGCCAGTAGTTCGACAGGGAGAGGTCAGCCCCAGCATTTT. It is translated as CASSSTGRGQPQHF. The chain recombines TRBV19 with TRBJ1-5; 7 nucleotides align to TRBD1. Losses at the gene ends were 5 bases for V and 6 bases for J; bases not matched to a gene: 7. The CDR3 runs 14 residues. The germline gives CDR1 LNHDA, CDR2 SQIVND (reference sequence).

The chain links TRBV29-1 to TRBJ2-6, with D possibly matching TRBD1 (6 bases). This CDR3 is 13 amino acids long. CDR1 is SQVTM, CDR2 ANQGSEA, per germline. The V gene lost 4 bases and the J gene lost 3 bases, with 7 bases spanning the gap. In DNA, the CDR3 is TGCAGCGTTGGGGGGCTTGGGGCCAACGTCCTGACTTTC. It specifies CSVGGLGANVLTF.

The chain has TRBV29-1 and TRBJ2-2; TRBD1 aligns across 8 bases. There are 14 residues in the CDR3. The germline V gene has CDR1 SQVTM and CDR2 ANQGSEA. The V segment lost 6 bases and the J segment 0 bases; nucleotides outside the gene matches: 3. The CDR3 protein is CSVHRGSNTGELFF. CDR3 DNA sequence: TGCAGCGTCCACAGGGGGTCGAACACCGGGGAGCTGTTTTTT.

The V call is TRBV5-1, the J call TRBJ1-6; maybe TRBD1 (5 bases). With 2 bases removed from V and 6 bases from J, the gap between germline ends came to 15 bases. Germline CDR1 and CDR2: SGHRS and YFSETQ. The CDR3 is made up of 16 amino acids. As DNA, the CDR3 is TGCGCCAGCAGCTTCTCGGCAGGGTGGTCTAATTCACCCCTCCACTTT. This encodes CASSFSAGWSNSPLHF.

The rearrangement links TRBV7-3 to TRBJ2-7; D is possibly TRBD2 (5 bases). The germline V and J ends were trimmed by 2 bases and 5 bases, with 22 bases remaining between them. CDR1 is SGHTA and CDR2 is FQGTGA in the germline V gene. The CDR3 runs to 17 residues. The CDR3 spells CASSLFPTGSERNEQYF. The CDR3 region has the DNA TGTGCCAGCAGCTTATTCCCTACGGGGTCTGAACGTAACGAGCAGTACTTC.

The chain carries TRBV27 and TRBJ2-5, with D unresolved. Trimming left V 4 bases short and J 5 bases short, with 11 bases between. The CDR3 sequence is 13 residues long. Germline V gene lookup returns CDR1 MNHEY and CDR2 SMNVEV (reference sequence). CDR3 bases: TGTGCCAGCAGTTCACGACTTGGGGAGACCCAGTACTTC. Protein product: CASSSRLGETQYF.

This clone occurred once. J is TRBJ1-5 and V is TRBV30; D is uncertain. CDR3 length: 14 amino acids. V lost 5 bases to trimming and J lost 0 bases, with 11 bases between them. The germline CDR1 and CDR2 sequences are GTSNPN and SVGIG (reference sequence). CDR3 sequence (DNA): TGTGCCTGGGGCACGCCCTATAGCAATCAGCCCCAGCATTTT. It codes for CAWGTPYSNQPQHF.

V is TRBV4-2 and J is TRBJ1-2; D call uncertain. CDR1 is LGHNA, CDR2 YNFKEQ, per germline. The CDR3 extends over 15 amino acids. V shed 0 bases and J shed 3 bases, with 11 bases lying between them. The CDR3 region is CASSQDQREYYGYTF. As DNA, the CDR3 is TGTGCCAGCAGCCAAGATCAAAGGGAATACTATGGCTACACCTTC.

The chain has TRBV7-8 and TRBJ2-1, with 11 bases matching TRBD2. The CDR3 is made up of 16 amino acids. With V trimmed by 1 base and J by 7 bases, 6 bases remained unmatched. Germline loops: CDR1 SGHVS, CDR2 FQNEAQ. The CDR3: CASSLGLAGFLNEQFF. The CDR3 DNA follows: TGTGCCAGCAGCTTAGGACTAGCGGGATTCCTTAATGAGCAGTTCTTC.

About this clone: This sample also contains other DNA sequences that code for the same CDR3. The V call is TRBV18, the J call TRBJ2-7, with 8 bases fitting TRBD2. V was pared by 3 bases and J by 4 bases, with 5 bases of the junction left unmatched. This CDR3 has 14 amino acids. Germline-derived CDR1 and CDR2 are KGHSH and LQKENI. The CDR3 DNA is TGTGCCAGCTCACCCGGGGGGGGATTGTACGAGCAGTACTTC. It translates to CASSPGGGLYEQYF.

The chain is built from TRBV6-1 and TRBJ2-1; 8 nucleotides align to TRBD1. Germline assignment: CDR1 MNHNS and CDR2 SASEGT. The CDR3 extends over 18 amino acids. Trimming removed 0 bases from V and 7 bases from J; junction bases left unmatched: 14. CDR3 coding DNA: TGTGCCAGCAGTGAAGCGCGACTGGGCAGGGGGCATGTAAATGAGCAGTTCTTC. It translates to CASSEARLGRGHVNEQFF.

The chain employs TRBV10-1 and TRBJ2-1; 11 bases line up with TRBD2. CDR1 is WNHNN, CDR2 SYGVQD, per germline (reference sequence). The CDR3 contains 15 residues. V shed 0 bases, J shed 5 bases, and the junction held 0 bases outside the gene matches. For the CDR3, the DNA is TGCGCCAGCAGTGAGTCGACTAGCGGGAACAATGAGCAGTTCTTC. Translated: CASSESTSGNNEQFF.

The gene calls are TRBV27 and TRBJ1-2; 9 nucleotides align to TRBD1. There are 14 residues in the CDR3. Germline CDR1 is MNHEY and CDR2 is SMNVEV (reference sequence). V trimming: 6 bases; J trimming: 3 bases; junction bases outside the gene matches: 5. CDR3 protein: CASRLTGGDYGYTF. As DNA, the CDR3 is TGTGCCAGCAGATTAACAGGGGGCGACTATGGCTACACCTTC.

This rearrangement joins TRBV5-1 to TRBJ2-7, with 11 bases lining up with TRBD1. Germline V lookup: CDR1 SGHRS, CDR2 YFSETQ. The CDR3 runs to 16 residues. J gave up 5 bases and V 4 bases, and 11 bases lay outside the gene matches. The CDR3 nucleotides read TGCGCCAGCAGCGTCCCCCGGGACAGGGGGGACCACGAGCAGTACTTC. Translation gives CASSVPRDRGDHEQYF.

The chain uses TRBV2 and TRBJ1-1, with D perhaps TRBD1 (6 bases). Germline V CDR1 and CDR2: SNHLY, FYNNEI. The CDR3 has 13 residues. Trimming took 3 bases from V and 9 from J, leaving 14 bases between them. The CDR3 region is CASSERGEQKAFF. Here the CDR3 DNA reads TGTGCCAGCAGTGAGAGGGGGGAGCAAAAAGCTTTCTTT.

This chain uses TRBV6-4 with TRBJ2-1, with 10 bases that match TRBD1. The CDR3 is made up of 13 amino acids. After removal of 6 bases from V and 9 bases from J, the junction contained 5 bases not matched to a gene. Per the germline V gene, CDR1 is MRHNA and CDR2 is SNTAGT. This CDR3 is CASSPGQGIEQFF. CDR3 nucleotide sequence: TGTGCCAGCAGCCCGGGACAGGGGATTGAGCAGTTCTTC.

In this sample, this clone turned up a few times. Other nucleotide sequences from this sample produce the same CDR3. The V and J genes are TRBV10-3 and TRBJ1-5; D remains unclear. In germline, CDR1 is ENHRY, CDR2 SYGVKD. The CDR3 has 12 residues. V was clipped by 3 bases and J by 7 bases, with 7 bases between them. The CDR3 sequence: CAISDVGQPQHF. The CDR3 bases are TGTGCCATCAGTGATGTGGGGCAGCCCCAGCATTTT.

This chain's CDR3 is CASSLGGRGTNYGYTF. DNA of the CDR3: TGTGCCAGCAGCCTAGGGGGCAGGGGTACTAACTATGGCTACACCTTC. The chain has TRBV2 and TRBJ1-2; 7 nucleotides agree with TRBD1. CDR3 size: 16 residues. Per the germline V gene, CDR1 is SNHLY and CDR2 is FYNNEI. V shed 6 bases, J shed 0 bases, and the junction held 10 bases outside the gene matches.

This chain connects TRBV28 to TRBJ2-7; the match to TRBD2 covers 8 bases. CDR1 and CDR2 (germline): MDHEN, SYDVKM. The V segment lost 3 bases and the J segment 3 bases; nucleotides outside the gene matches: 4. The CDR3 covers 14 residues. The CDR3, as DNA: TGTGCCAGCAGTTTTAACCTAGCGGGCTACGAGCAGTACTTC. It encodes CASSFNLAGYEQYF.

This rearrangement joins TRBV7-2 to TRBJ1-2; D ambiguous. Germline V lookup: CDR1 SGHTA, CDR2 FQGNSA. CDR3 length: 13 residues. V lost 2 bases to trimming and J lost 7 bases, with 11 bases between them. The CDR3 sequence: CASSLKLGSGYTF. Written as DNA, the CDR3 is TGTGCCAGCAGCTTAAAGTTGGGGTCTGGCTACACCTTC.

In this sample, this clone turned up a few times. This rearrangement joins TRBV19 to TRBJ1-1; tentatively, D is TRBD1 (5 bases). Trimming stripped 5 bases from V and 0 bases from J, with 13 bases between. Germline-derived CDR1 and CDR2 are LNHDA and SQIVND (reference sequence). The CDR3 has 15 residues. The CDR3 sequence is CASSPRAGVNTEAFF. As DNA, the CDR3 is TGTGCCAGTAGTCCCAGGGCCGGGGTGAACACTGAAGCTTTCTTT.